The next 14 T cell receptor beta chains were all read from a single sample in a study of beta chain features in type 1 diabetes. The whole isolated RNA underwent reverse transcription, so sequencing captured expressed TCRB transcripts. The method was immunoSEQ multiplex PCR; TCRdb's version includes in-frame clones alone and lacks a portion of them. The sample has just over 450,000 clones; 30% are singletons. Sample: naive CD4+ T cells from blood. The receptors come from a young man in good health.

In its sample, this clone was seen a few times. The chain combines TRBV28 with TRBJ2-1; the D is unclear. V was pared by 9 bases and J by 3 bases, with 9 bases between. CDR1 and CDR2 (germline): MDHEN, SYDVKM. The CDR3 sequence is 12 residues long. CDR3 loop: CASGTLYNEQFF. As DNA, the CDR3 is TGTGCCAGTGGAACCCTCTACAATGAGCAGTTCTTC. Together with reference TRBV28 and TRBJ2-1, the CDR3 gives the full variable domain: DVKVTQSSRYLVKRTGEKVFLECVQDMDHENMFWYRQDPGLGLRLIYFSYDVKMKEKGDIPEGYSVSREKKERFSLILESASTNQTSMYLCASGTLYNEQFFGPGTRLTVL.

CDR3 sequence (DNA): TGTGCCAGCAGCCCCGAGCGACATCAGCCCCAGCATTTT. Protein sequence: CASSPERHQPQHF. The rearrangement joins TRBV5-4 to TRBJ1-5; D gene ambiguous. CDR1 is SGHNT and CDR2 is YYREEE in the germline V gene (reference sequence). CDR3 length: 13 amino acids. V was trimmed by 4 bases and J by 5 bases, leaving 10 bases between them.

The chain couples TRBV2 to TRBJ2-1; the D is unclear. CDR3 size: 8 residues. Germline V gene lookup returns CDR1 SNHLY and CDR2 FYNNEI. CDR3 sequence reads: CANNEQFF. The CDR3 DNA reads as TGTGCTAACAATGAGCAGTTCTTC. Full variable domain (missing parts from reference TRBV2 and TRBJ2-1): EPEVTQTPSHQVTQMGQEVILRCVPISNHLYFYWYRQILGQKVEFLVSFYNNEISEKSEIFDDQFSVERPDGSNFTLKIRSTKLEDSAMYFCANNEQFFGPGTRLTVL.

CDR3 region: CAIGVGGRANTYEQYF. In DNA, the CDR3 is TGTGCCATCGGAGTTGGCGGGAGGGCCAATACTTACGAGCAGTACTTC. The chain combines TRBV10-3 with TRBJ2-7; TRBD2 matches at 9 bases. V shed 8 bases, J shed 4 bases, and the junction held 15 bases outside the gene matches. The CDR3 runs 16 residues. Germline V gene sequence: CDR1 ENHRY, CDR2 SYGVKD.

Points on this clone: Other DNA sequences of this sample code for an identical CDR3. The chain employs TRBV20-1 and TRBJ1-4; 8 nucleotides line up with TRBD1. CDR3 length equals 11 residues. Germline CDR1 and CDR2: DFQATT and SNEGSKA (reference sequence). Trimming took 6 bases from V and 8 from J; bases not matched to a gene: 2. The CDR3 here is CSARTGEKLFF. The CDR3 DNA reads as TGCAGTGCCAGGACAGGGGAAAAACTGTTTTTT.

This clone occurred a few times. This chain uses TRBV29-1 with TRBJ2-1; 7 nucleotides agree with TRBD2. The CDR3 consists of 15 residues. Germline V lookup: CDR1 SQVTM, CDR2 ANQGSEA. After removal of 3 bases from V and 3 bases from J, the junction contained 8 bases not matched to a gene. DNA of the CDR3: TGCAGCGTTGAGGGAGGGACCTCATTCTACAATGAGCAGTTCTTC. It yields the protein CSVEGGTSFYNEQFF.

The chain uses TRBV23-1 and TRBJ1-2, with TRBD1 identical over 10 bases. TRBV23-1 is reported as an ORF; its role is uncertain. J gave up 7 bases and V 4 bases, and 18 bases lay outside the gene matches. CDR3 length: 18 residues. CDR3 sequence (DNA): TGCGCCAGCAGTCGTCCGGGACAGGGGACATGCCGGGGCTGTGGCTACACCTTC. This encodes CASSRPGQGTCRGCGYTF.

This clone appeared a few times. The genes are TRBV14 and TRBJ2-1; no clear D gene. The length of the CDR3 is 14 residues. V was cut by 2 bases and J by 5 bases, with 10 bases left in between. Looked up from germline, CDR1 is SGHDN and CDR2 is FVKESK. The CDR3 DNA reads TGTGCCAGCAGCCAATTGCAGCTAAACAATGAGCAGTTCTTC. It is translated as CASSQLQLNNEQFF.

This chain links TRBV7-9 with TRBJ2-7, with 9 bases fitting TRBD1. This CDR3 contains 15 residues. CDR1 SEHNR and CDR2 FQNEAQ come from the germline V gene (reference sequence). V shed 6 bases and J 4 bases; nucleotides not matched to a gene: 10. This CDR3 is CASSRTGTGSYEQYF. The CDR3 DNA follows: TGTGCCAGCAGTCGAACCGGGACAGGGTCTTACGAGCAGTACTTC.

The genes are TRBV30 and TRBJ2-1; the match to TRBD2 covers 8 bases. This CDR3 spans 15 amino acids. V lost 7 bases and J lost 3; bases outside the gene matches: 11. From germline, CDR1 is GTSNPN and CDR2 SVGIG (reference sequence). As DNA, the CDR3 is TGTGCCTTGGAGGGGCAGCGGGGGCACTACAATGAGCAGTTCTTC. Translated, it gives CALEGQRGHYNEQFF.

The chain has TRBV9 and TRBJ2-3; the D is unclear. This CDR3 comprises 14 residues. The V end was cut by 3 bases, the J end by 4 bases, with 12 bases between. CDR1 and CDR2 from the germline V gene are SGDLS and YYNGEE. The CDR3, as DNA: TGTGCCAGCAGCGGGGCACCGGGCCCAGATACGCAGTATTTT. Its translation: CASSGAPGPDTQYF.

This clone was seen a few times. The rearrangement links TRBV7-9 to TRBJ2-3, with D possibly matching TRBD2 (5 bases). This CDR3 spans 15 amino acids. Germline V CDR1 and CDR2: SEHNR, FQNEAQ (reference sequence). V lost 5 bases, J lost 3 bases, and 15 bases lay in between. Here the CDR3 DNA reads TGTGCCAGCAGCCCCGACGGGAAAATTACAGATACGCAGTATTTT. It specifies CASSPDGKITDTQYF.

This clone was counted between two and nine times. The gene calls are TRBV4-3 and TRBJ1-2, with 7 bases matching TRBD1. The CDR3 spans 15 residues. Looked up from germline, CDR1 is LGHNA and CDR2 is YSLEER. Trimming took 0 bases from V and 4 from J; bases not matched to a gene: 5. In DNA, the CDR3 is TGCGCCAGCAGCCAAGATGCGACAGGGTTCTATGGCTACACCTTC. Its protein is CASSQDATGFYGYTF.

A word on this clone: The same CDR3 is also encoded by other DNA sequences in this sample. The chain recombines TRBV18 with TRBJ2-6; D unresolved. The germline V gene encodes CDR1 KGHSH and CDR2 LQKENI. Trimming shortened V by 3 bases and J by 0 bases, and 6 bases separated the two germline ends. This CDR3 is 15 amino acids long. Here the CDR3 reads CASSPQHSGANVLTF. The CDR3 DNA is TGTGCCAGCTCACCTCAGCACTCTGGGGCCAACGTCCTGACTTTC.